What follows is one T cell receptor beta chain and its context. Germline lookup yields CDR1 LNHDA and CDR2 SQIVND (reference sequence). This CDR3 contains 11 residues. V lost 7 bases, J lost 4 bases, and 7 bases lay in between. This specimen comes from a study of T cell changes during pregnancy in multiple sclerosis. Repertoires were generated with immunoSEQ multiplex PCR, while TCRdb's copy carries only in-frame clones and drops some. The data hold around 62,000 clones, with roughly nine tenths observed a single time. The chain is built from TRBV19 and TRBJ1-1, with D unresolved. Source: peripheral blood, taken in the first trimester of pregnancy. This receptor was obtained from a female donor with multiple sclerosis, enrolled in a pregnancy study. As DNA, the CDR3 is TGTGCCAGTATGCGGAGCACTGAAGCTTTCTTT. Translating it yields CASMRSTEAFF.